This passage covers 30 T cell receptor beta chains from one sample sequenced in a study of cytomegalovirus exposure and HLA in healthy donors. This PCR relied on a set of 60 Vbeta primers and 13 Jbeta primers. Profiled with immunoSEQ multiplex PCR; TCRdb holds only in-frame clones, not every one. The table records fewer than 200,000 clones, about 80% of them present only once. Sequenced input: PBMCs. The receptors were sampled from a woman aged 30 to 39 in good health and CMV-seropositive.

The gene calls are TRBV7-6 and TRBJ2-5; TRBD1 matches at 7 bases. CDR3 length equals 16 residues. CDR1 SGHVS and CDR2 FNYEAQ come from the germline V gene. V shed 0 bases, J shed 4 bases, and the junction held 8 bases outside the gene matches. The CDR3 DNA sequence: TGTGCCAGCAGCTTAGCGGCCGACAGGGTTGGAGAGACCCAGTACTTC. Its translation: CASSLAADRVGETQYF.

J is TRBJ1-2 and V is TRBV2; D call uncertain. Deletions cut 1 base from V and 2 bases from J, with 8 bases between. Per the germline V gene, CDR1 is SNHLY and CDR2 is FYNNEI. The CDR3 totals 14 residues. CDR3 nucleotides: TGTGCCAGCAGTGAAGGTATGGCAAACTATGGCTACACCTTC. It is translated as CASSEGMANYGYTF. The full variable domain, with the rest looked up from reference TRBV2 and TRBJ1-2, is EPEVTQTPSHQVTQMGQEVILRCVPISNHLYFYWYRQILGQKVEFLVSFYNNEISEKSEIFDDQFSVERPDGSNFTLKIRSTKLEDSAMYFCASSEGMANYGYTFGSGTRLTVV.

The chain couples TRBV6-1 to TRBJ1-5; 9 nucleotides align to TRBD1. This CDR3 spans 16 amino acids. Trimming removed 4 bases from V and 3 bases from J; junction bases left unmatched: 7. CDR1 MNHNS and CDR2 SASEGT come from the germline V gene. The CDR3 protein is CASSGGTGRANQPQHF. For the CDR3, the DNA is TGTGCCAGCAGTGGCGGGACAGGGCGGGCCAATCAGCCCCAGCATTTT.

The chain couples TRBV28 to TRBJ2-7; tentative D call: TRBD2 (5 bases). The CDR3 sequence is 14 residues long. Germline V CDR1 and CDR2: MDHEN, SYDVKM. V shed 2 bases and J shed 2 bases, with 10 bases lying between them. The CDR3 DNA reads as TGTGCCAGCAGTTTAAGCGGCGGTACCTACGAGCAGTACTTC. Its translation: CASSLSGGTYEQYF.

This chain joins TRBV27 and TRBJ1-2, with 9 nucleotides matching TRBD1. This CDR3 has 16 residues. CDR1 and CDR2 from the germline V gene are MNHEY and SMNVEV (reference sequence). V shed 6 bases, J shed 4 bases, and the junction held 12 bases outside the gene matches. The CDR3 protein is CASRLSGTGGGYGYTF. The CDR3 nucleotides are TGTGCCAGCAGGCTTTCGGGTACAGGGGGCGGCTATGGCTACACCTTC.

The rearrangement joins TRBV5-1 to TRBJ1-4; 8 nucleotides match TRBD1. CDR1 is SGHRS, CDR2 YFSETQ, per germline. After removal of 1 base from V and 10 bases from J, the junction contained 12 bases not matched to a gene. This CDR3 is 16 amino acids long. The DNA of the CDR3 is TGCGCCAGCAGCTTGTACGGGACAGGCGACAGAGGAAAACTGTTTTTT. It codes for CASSLYGTGDRGKLFF.

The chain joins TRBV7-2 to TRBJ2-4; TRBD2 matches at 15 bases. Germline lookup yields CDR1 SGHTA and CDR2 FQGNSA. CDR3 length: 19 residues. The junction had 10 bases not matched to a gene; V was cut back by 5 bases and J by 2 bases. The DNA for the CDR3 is TGTGCCAGCAGCCAATGGACTAGCGGGAGGGGGGGGACCAAAAACATTCAGTACTTC. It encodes CASSQWTSGRGGTKNIQYF.

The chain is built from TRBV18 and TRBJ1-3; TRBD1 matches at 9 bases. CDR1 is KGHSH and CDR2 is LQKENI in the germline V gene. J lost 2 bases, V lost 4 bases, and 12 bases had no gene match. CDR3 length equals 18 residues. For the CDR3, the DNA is TGTGCCAGCTCACGGTCCGGGACAGGGATCGTAGCTGGAAACACCATATATTTT. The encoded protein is CASSRSGTGIVAGNTIYF.

CDR3 in DNA: TGTGCCAGCAGTACTACGGACAGTTTGTCCGAGCAGTACTTC. Protein: CASSTTDSLSEQYF. J is TRBJ2-7 and V is TRBV6-6; maybe TRBD1 (6 bases). This CDR3 region has 14 residues. CDR1 is MNHNY and CDR2 is SVGAGI in the germline V gene (reference sequence). V lost 5 bases and J 6 bases, leaving 17 bases between the germline ends.

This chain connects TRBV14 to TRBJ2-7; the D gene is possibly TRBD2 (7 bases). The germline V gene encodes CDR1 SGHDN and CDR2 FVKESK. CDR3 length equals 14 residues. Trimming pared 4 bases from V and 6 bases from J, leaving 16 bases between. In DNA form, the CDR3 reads TGTGCCAGCAGCCGCGGGGGCTCTCTGGTCGAGCAGTACTTC. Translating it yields CASSRGGSLVEQYF.

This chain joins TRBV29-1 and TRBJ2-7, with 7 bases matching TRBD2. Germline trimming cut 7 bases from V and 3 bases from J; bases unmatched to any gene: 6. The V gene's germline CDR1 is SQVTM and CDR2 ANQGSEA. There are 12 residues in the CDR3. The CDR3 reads CSGRDYLYEQYF. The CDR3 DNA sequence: TGCAGCGGCCGGGACTACCTCTACGAGCAGTACTTC.

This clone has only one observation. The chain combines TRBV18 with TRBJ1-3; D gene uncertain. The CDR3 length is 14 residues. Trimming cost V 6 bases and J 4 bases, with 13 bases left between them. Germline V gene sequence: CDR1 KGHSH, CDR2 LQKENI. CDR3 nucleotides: TGTGCCAGCTCTCAGGAGGGCGGAGGAAACACCATATATTTT. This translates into CASSQEGGGNTIYF. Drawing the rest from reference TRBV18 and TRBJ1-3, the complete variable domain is NAGVMQNPRHLVRRRGQEARLRCSPMKGHSHVYWYRQLPEEGLKFMVYLQKENIIDESGMPKERFSAEFPKEGPSILRIQQVVRGDSAAYFCASSQEGGGNTIYFGEGSWLTVV.

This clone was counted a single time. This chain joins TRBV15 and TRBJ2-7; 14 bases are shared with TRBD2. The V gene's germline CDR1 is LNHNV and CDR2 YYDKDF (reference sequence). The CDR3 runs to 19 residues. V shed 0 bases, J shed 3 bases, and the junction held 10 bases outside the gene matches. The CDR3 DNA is TGTGCCACCAGCAGAGATTGGGTTTCGGGACTAGCGGGGGACTACGAGCAGTACTTC. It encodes CATSRDWVSGLAGDYEQYF.

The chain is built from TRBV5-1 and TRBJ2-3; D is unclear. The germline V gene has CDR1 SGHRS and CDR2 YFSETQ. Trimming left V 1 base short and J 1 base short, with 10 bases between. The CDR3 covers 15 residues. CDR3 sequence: CASSLLGAGTDTQYF. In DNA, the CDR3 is TGCGCCAGCAGCTTGCTGGGTGCGGGCACAGATACGCAGTATTTT.

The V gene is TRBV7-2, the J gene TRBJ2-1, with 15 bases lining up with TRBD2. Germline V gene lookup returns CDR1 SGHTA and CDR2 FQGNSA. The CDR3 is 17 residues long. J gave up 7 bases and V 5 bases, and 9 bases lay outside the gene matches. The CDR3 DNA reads TGTGCCAGCAGCCCCCGGACTAGCGGGAGGGGGGGTAATGAGCAGTTCTTC. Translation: CASSPRTSGRGGNEQFF.

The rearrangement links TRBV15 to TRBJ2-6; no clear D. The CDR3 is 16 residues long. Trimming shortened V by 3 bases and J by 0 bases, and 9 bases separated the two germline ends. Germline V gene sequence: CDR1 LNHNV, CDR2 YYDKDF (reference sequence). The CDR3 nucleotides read TGTGCCACCAGCAGTACTCTCCTCTCTGGGGCCAACGTCCTGACTTTC. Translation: CATSSTLLSGANVLTF.

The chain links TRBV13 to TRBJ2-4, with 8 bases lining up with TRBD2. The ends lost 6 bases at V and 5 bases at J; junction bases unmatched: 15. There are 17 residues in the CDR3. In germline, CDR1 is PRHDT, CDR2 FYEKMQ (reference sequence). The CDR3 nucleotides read TGTGCCAGCAGGTTATCTATGAACGGGGGGGCCCAAAACATTCAGTACTTC. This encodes CASRLSMNGGAQNIQYF.

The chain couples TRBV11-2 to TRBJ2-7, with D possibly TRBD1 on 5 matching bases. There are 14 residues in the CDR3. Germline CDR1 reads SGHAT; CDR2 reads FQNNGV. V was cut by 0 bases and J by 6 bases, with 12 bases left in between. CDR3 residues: CASSLESGLGEQYF. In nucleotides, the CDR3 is TGTGCCAGCAGCTTAGAGTCAGGGCTGGGCGAGCAGTACTTC.

The CDR3: CASSPGGTGANIQYF. The DNA of the CDR3 is TGTGCCAGCAGCCCCGGTGGGACAGGGGCGAACATTCAGTACTTC. The V gene is TRBV5-4, the J gene TRBJ2-4; 10 nucleotides agree with TRBD1. V lost 4 bases, J lost 7 bases, and 8 bases stayed unmatched. The CDR3 extends over 15 amino acids. CDR1 and CDR2 from the germline V gene are SGHNT and YYREEE (reference sequence).

The CDR3 sequence is CASSPDYQETQYF. In DNA form, the CDR3 reads TGTGCCAGCAGCCCGGACTACCAAGAGACCCAGTACTTC. V is TRBV2 and J is TRBJ2-5; D is possibly TRBD2 (5 bases). This CDR3 has 13 residues. Trimming took 6 bases from V and 0 from J, leaving 8 bases between them. Germline values: CDR1 SNHLY, CDR2 FYNNEI.

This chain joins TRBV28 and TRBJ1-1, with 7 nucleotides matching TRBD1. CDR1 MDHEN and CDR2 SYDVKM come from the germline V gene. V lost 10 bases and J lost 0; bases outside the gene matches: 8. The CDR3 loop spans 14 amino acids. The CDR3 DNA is TGTGCCACCCGAAAGGGGGCCTTGAACACTGAAGCTTTCTTT. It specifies CATRKGALNTEAFF.

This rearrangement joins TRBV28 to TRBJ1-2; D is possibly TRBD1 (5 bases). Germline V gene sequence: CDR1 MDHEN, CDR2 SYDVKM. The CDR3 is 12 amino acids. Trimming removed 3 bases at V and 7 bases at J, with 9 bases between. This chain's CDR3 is CASSLQGGGYTF. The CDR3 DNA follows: TGTGCCAGCAGTTTGCAGGGTGGTGGCTACACCTTC.

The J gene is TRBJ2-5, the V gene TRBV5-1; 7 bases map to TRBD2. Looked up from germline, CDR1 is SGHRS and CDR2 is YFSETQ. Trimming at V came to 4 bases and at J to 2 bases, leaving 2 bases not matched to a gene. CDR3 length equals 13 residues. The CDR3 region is CASSGGGQETQYF. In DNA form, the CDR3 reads TGCGCCAGCAGCGGCGGGGGACAAGAGACCCAGTACTTC.

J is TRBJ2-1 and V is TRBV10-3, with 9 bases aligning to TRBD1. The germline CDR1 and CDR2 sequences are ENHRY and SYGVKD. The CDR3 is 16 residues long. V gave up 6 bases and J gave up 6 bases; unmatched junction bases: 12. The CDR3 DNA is TGTGCCATCAGGGCGACAGGGGGTGGACACATCAATGAGCAGTTCTTC. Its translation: CAIRATGGGHINEQFF.

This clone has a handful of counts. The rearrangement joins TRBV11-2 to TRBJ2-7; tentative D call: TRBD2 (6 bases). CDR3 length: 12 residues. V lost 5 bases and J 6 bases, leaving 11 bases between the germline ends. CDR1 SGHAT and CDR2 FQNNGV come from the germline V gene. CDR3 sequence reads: CASSASRGEQYF. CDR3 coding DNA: TGTGCCAGCAGCGCATCGCGGGGCGAGCAGTACTTC.

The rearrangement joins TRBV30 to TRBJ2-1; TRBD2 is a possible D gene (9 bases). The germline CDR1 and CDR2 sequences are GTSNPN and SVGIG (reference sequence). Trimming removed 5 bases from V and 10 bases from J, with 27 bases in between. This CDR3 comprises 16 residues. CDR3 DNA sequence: TGTGCCTGGCAGGGGGCTACGGGACTAGCTATATCCGAGCAGTTCTTC. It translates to CAWQGATGLAISEQFF.

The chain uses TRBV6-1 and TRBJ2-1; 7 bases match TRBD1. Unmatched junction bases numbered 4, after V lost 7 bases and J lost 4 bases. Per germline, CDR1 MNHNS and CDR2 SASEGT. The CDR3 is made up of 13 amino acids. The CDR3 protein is CASMGQQYNEQFF. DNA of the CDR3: TGTGCCAGCATGGGACAGCAATACAATGAGCAGTTCTTC.

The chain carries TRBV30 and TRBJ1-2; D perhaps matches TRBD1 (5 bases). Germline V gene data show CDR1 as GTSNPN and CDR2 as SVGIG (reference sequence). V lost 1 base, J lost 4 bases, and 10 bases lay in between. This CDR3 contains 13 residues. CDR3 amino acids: CAWSEGESYGYTF. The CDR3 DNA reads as TGTGCCTGGAGTGAAGGGGAAAGCTATGGCTACACCTTC.

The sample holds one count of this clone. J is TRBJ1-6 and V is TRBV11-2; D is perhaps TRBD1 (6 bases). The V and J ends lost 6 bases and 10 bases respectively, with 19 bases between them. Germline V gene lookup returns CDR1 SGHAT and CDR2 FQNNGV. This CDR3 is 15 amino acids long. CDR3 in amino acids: CASRLQTGPGSPLHF. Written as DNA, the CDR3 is TGTGCCAGCAGACTACAAACAGGGCCCGGATCACCCCTCCACTTT.

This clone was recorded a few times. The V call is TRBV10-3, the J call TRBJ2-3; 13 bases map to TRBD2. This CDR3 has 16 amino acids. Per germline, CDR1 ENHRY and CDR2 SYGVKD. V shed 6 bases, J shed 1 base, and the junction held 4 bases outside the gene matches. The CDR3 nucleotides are TGTGCCATCAGCGCCGGACTAGCGGGAGGCACAGATACGCAGTATTTT. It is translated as CAISAGLAGGTDTQYF.